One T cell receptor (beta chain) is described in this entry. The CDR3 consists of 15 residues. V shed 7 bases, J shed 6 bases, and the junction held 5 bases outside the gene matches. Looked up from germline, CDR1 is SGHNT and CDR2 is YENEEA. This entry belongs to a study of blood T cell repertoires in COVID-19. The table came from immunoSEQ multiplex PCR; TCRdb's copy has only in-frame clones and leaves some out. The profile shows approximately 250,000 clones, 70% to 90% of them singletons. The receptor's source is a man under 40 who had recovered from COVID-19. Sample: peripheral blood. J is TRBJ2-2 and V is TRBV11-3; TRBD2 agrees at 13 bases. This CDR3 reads CASTPGLAGPGELFF. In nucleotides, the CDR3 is TGTGCCAGCACCCCGGGACTAGCGGGGCCCGGGGAGCTGTTTTTT. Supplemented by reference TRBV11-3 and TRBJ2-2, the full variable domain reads EAGVVQSPRYKIIEKKQPVAFWCNPISGHNTLYWYLQNLGQGPELLIRYENEEAVDDSQLPKDRFSAERLKGVDSTLKIQPAELGDSAVYLCASTPGLAGPGELFFGEGSRLTVL.